Listed below are T cell receptor beta chains from one sample, sequenced in a study of T cells in Graves' hyperthyroidism and ophthalmopathy. TCRdb re-called the multiplex PCR reads with MiXCR, one entry per CDR3 protein. Altogether about 600,000 distinct CDR3 sequences are present, roughly 14% being singletons, with the ten largest covering around an eighth. Material for sequencing was blood. The receptors were sampled from a woman aged 45-60 years with Graves' ophthalmopathy. Each CDR3 is given with its conserved first and last residue. A D gene is named only where the DNA matches it firmly. Size is omitted from some rows. Given values are once, few, many or a class for expanded clones.

d_call j_call clone_size v_call cdr3_nt cdr3_aa
TRBD1 TRBJ2-1 many TRBV11-2 TGTGCCAGCAGCGCCGGACAGGGGGCCGGTGAGCAGTTCTTC CASSAGQGAGEQFF
TRBD2 TRBJ2-3 few TRBV29-1 TGCAGCGGCACTAGCGGGAGAGGAAATACGCAGTATTTT CSGTSGRGNTQYF
TRBD2 TRBJ2-2 few TRBV7-9 TGTGCCAGCAGCTTAAGGGGACTAGAGAACACCGGGGAGCTGTTTTTT CASSLRGLENTGELFF
NA TRBJ1-1 many TRBV7-8 TGTGCCAGCAGCTCTCCGGCCGCTTTCACTGAAGCTTTCTTT CASSSPAAFTEAFF
NA TRBJ2-7 many TRBV20-1 TGCAGTGCTAGAGAAGACGGGAAATCCTACGAGCAGTACTTC CSAREDGKSYEQYF
TRBD2 TRBJ2-5 few TRBV20-1 TGCAGTGCTCACAAGGGACTAGCGGGACTAAGGGGGGAGACCCAGTACTTC CSAHKGLAGLRGETQYF
NA TRBJ2-7 many TRBV7-2 TGTGCCAGCAGCTTAGGTCCACAGGGAAGCTCCTACGAGCAGTACTTC CASSLGPQGSSYEQYF
NA TRBJ2-1 many TRBV3-1 TGTGCCAGCAGCCAAGATCCAAATTTCTACAATGAGCAGTTCTTC CASSQDPNFYNEQFF
TRBD1 TRBJ1-2 many TRBV6-1 TGTGCCAGCAGTCAAACAGGGGCCTATGGCTACACCTTC CASSQTGAYGYTF
NA TRBJ1-2 many TRBV7-3 TGTGCCAGCAGCCCCCAGGGGAAGTCGAACTATGGCTACACCTTC CASSPQGKSNYGYTF
NA TRBJ2-2 NA TRBV4-1 TGCGCCAGCAGCCAAGATCAGGAGAGGGCGAACACCGGGGAGCTGTTTTTT CASSQDQERANTGELFF
TRBD2 TRBJ2-7 many TRBV7-2 TGTGCCAGCAGCCCACAATCTAGCGGGTGGAGCTCCTACGAGCAGTACTTC CASSPQSSGWSSYEQYF